The 10 T cell receptor beta chains below all came from one sample that was sequenced in a study of shared clonotypes between healthy human individuals. Naive CD8 isolation took CD45RO-negative cells positively selected for CCR7 and excluded terminally differentiated effector memory CD45RA+ cells. Profiling relied on immunoSEQ multiplex PCR, and the TCRdb table lists in-frame clones only, not all of them. This table has about 580,000 clones, 98% appearing once. Sequenced sample: naive CD8+ T cells sorted from blood. These receptors were obtained from a man in his thirties or forties in good health.

V gene TRBV27 combines with J gene TRBJ2-7, with D possibly matching TRBD2 (5 bases). V was pared by 3 bases and J by 0 bases, with 6 bases between. This CDR3 region has 13 residues. Germline CDR1 reads MNHEY; CDR2 reads SMNVEV (reference sequence). The CDR3 coding sequence is TGTGCCAGCAGTTTCGGGATCTCCTACGAGCAGTACTTC. This sequence encodes CASSFGISYEQYF.

The rearrangement links TRBV4-1 to TRBJ2-1, with D possibly TRBD2 on 5 matching bases. The CDR3 is 15 residues long. Germline V gives CDR1 MGHRA, CDR2 YSYEKL. Deletions cut 2 bases from V and 4 bases from J, with 12 bases between. This chain's CDR3 is CASSQIVGEYNEQFF. Written as DNA, the CDR3 is TGCGCCAGCAGCCAAATTGTGGGAGAATACAATGAGCAGTTCTTC.

The chain's CDR3 is CASSPGTGEYEQYF. The CDR3 coding sequence is TGTGCCAGCAGTCCTGGGACAGGGGAGTACGAGCAGTACTTC. The genes are TRBV27 and TRBJ2-7; 10 bases fit TRBD1. The CDR3 contains 14 residues. Germline values: CDR1 MNHEY, CDR2 SMNVEV (reference sequence). J lost 4 bases, V lost 5 bases, and 5 bases had no gene match.

In DNA, the CDR3 is TGTGCCAGCAGTTTCACGACTAGCGGGAGCCCCAACTACGAGCAGTACTTC. Amino acid sequence: CASSFTTSGSPNYEQYF. The chain couples TRBV27 to TRBJ2-7; TRBD2 agrees at 12 bases. CDR1 MNHEY and CDR2 SMNVEV come from the germline V gene (reference sequence). This CDR3 contains 17 residues. Trimming took 3 bases from V and 3 from J; bases not matched to a gene: 9.

The chain joins TRBV7-9 to TRBJ2-3, with 10 bases that match TRBD2. The CDR3 has 18 residues. V shed 5 bases, J shed 4 bases, and the junction held 15 bases outside the gene matches. CDR1 and CDR2 from the germline V gene are SEHNR and FQNEAQ (reference sequence). In DNA, the CDR3 is TGTGCCAGCAGCCCCCCCAATCGGCTAGCGGGAGTTTCAGATACGCAGTATTTT. Amino acids: CASSPPNRLAGVSDTQYF.

This chain links TRBV2 with TRBJ2-1; 9 bases match TRBD2. Germline-derived CDR1 and CDR2 are SNHLY and FYNNEI. The CDR3 has 17 residues. V lost 7 bases, J lost 7 bases, and 17 bases stayed unmatched. Here the CDR3 DNA reads TGTGCCAGCATTCAAACCCCCGGTAGCGGGAGTGGAAATGAGCAGTTCTTC. This gives the protein CASIQTPGSGSGNEQFF.

This clone showed up just once. The genes are TRBV6-6 and TRBJ2-2; tentative D call: TRBD2 (5 bases). V lost 7 bases and J 0 bases, leaving 12 bases between the germline ends. This CDR3 is built from 15 residues. CDR1 and CDR2 from the germline V gene are MNHNY and SVGAGI (reference sequence). CDR3 bases: TGTGCCAGCAATTTCGGGCGGGCGAACACCGGGGAGCTGTTTTTT. The encoded protein is CASNFGRANTGELFF.

In this sample, this clone turned up once. CDR3 nucleotides: TGTGCCAGCAGCCTGACTAGCGGGAGGGTTGACAATGAGCAGTTCTTC. It specifies CASSLTSGRVDNEQFF. The rearrangement links TRBV11-3 to TRBJ2-1, with 14 positions matching TRBD2. Trimming took 5 bases from V and 5 from J; bases not matched to a gene: 5. The germline V gene encodes CDR1 SGHNT and CDR2 YENEEA. The CDR3 is made up of 16 amino acids.

V and J are TRBV27 and TRBJ1-2, with D possibly matching TRBD1 (6 bases). The CDR3 runs 13 residues. V was cut by 6 bases and J by 8 bases, with 16 bases left in between. Germline lookup yields CDR1 MNHEY and CDR2 SMNVEV (reference sequence). The CDR3 loop reads CASSRGQSGGYTF. For the CDR3, the DNA is TGTGCCAGCAGCCGCGGACAGAGCGGCGGCTACACCTTC.

The chain couples TRBV7-2 to TRBJ1-1; perhaps TRBD1 as D (5 bases). The germline CDR1 and CDR2 sequences are SGHTA and FQGNSA. Trimming removed 1 base at V and 4 bases at J, with 13 bases between. The CDR3 length is 15 residues. CDR3 amino acids: CASSLGSQGLTEAFF. CDR3 nucleotide sequence: TGTGCCAGCAGCTTAGGGAGTCAGGGTCTCACTGAAGCTTTCTTT.